Each of the 20 T cell receptor beta chains below was sequenced from the same sample in a study of blood T cell repertoires in COVID-19. Using immunoSEQ multiplex PCR, the repertoire was profiled, and TCRdb retains in-frame clones only, with some absent. The table records 110,000 to 150,000 clones, around 80% of them present only once. Sequencing used PBMCs or T cells enriched from blood (not recorded which). Receptors were obtained from a woman between 45 and 65 years old who had recovered from COVID-19.

The chain carries TRBV30 and TRBJ1-3; D unresolved. Per the germline V gene, CDR1 is GTSNPN and CDR2 is SVGIG (reference sequence). V shed 0 bases and J shed 4 bases, with 4 bases lying between them. CDR3 length: 12 residues. The CDR3 nucleotides read TGTGCCTGGAGTGTACTGGGAAACACCATATATTTT. It yields the protein CAWSVLGNTIYF.

This sequence joins TRBV28 and TRBJ1-3; 9 bases are a match to TRBD1. The CDR3 has 16 residues. V was clipped by 5 bases and J by 2 bases; unmatched bases: 7. Germline V gene lookup returns CDR1 MDHEN and CDR2 SYDVKM. The CDR3 DNA reads TGTGCCAGCAGTGGGACAGGGACGCAGACTGGAAACACCATATATTTT. Translation gives CASSGTGTQTGNTIYF.

The chain combines TRBV28 with TRBJ2-2; 11 bases line up with TRBD1. The germline CDR1 and CDR2 sequences are MDHEN and SYDVKM. CDR3 length: 16 amino acids. V lost 3 bases and J lost 7; bases outside the gene matches: 7. CDR3 amino acids: CASSFAGTGGFGELFF. CDR3 coding DNA: TGTGCCAGCAGTTTCGCCGGGACAGGGGGATTCGGGGAGCTGTTTTTT.

This clone was counted once. V usage is TRBV5-1 and J usage is TRBJ2-1, with TRBD2 identical over 11 bases. The CDR3 runs to 15 residues. Trimming took 3 bases from V and 3 from J; bases not matched to a gene: 2. CDR1 SGHRS and CDR2 YFSETQ come from the germline V gene. The CDR3 coding sequence is TGCGCCAGCAGCTCGGGACTAGCGGACTACAATGAGCAGTTCTTC. As protein: CASSSGLADYNEQFF.

The chain is built from TRBV27 and TRBJ2-1; the match to TRBD2 covers 10 bases. Per germline, CDR1 MNHEY and CDR2 SMNVEV (reference sequence). This CDR3 region has 14 residues. V lost 7 bases, J lost 4 bases, and 4 bases stayed unmatched. Here the CDR3 reads CASTISGGYNEQFF. CDR3 nucleotides: TGTGCCAGCACCATTAGCGGGGGGTACAATGAGCAGTTCTTC.

The CDR3 coding sequence is TGTGCCACCAGCAGCCAGCGGGGGAACACTGAAGCTTTCTTT. Protein: CATSSQRGNTEAFF. The chain recombines TRBV15 with TRBJ1-1; D not certain. The CDR3 is 14 amino acids. Germline V lookup: CDR1 LNHNV, CDR2 YYDKDF (reference sequence). V dropped 3 bases and J dropped 1 base, with 9 bases sitting between them.

V and J are TRBV5-1 and TRBJ1-6; D remains ambiguous. The germline gives CDR1 SGHRS, CDR2 YFSETQ. The CDR3 is 14 residues long. The ends were cut back, 0 bases at V and 10 bases at J, with 11 bases in the middle. This CDR3 reads CASSLGTAKSPLHF. CDR3 DNA sequence: TGCGCCAGCAGCTTGGGGACTGCAAAATCACCCCTCCACTTT.

This clone was seen many times. The V call is TRBV5-4, the J call TRBJ1-2; TRBD1 matches 7 bases. The trim removed 2 bases at V and 6 bases at J, leaving 4 bases unmatched. CDR3 length: 13 amino acids. Germline CDR1 reads SGHNT; CDR2 reads YYREEE (reference sequence). DNA of the CDR3: TGTGCCAGCAGCTTAGACAGGGTAGATGGCTACACCTTC. It yields the protein CASSLDRVDGYTF.

CDR3 sequence reads: CAISGQNYTDTQYF. For the CDR3, the DNA is TGTGCCATCAGTGGGCAAAACTACACAGATACGCAGTATTTT. V usage is TRBV10-3 and J usage is TRBJ2-3, with no clear D. V lost 4 bases to trimming and J lost 2 bases, with 10 bases between them. The length of the CDR3 is 14 residues. Germline V lookup: CDR1 ENHRY, CDR2 SYGVKD.

This chain connects TRBV25-1 to TRBJ1-2, with D possibly matching TRBD1 (5 bases). The CDR3 runs to 13 residues. The V end lost 6 bases, the J end lost 7 bases, and 15 bases lay between the germline ends. Germline V gene data show CDR1 as MGHDK and CDR2 as SYGVNS. Written as DNA, the CDR3 is TGTGCCAGCAGGAGGGAAAGGGGAGGTGGCTACACCTTC. Its protein product is CASRRERGGGYTF.

The chain combines TRBV25-1 with TRBJ2-1; the D gene is possibly TRBD2 (6 bases). Looked up from germline, CDR1 is MGHDK and CDR2 is SYGVNS. The V gene lost 10 bases and the J gene lost 7 bases, with 14 bases spanning the gap. This CDR3 region has 12 residues. CDR3 sequence: CATRGLRNEQFF. CDR3 bases: TGTGCCACCCGGGGACTGCGGAATGAGCAGTTCTTC. Full variable domain (remainder filled in from reference TRBV25-1 and TRBJ2-1): EADIYQTPRYLVIGTGKKITLECSQTMGHDKMYWYQQDPGMELHLIHYSYGVNSTEKGDLSSESTVSRIRTEHFPLTLESARPSHTSQYLCATRGLRNEQFFGPGTRLTVL.

This chain uses TRBV19 with TRBJ1-4; 8 nucleotides agree with TRBD1. Looked up from germline, CDR1 is LNHDA and CDR2 is SQIVND (reference sequence). J lost 5 bases, V lost 6 bases, and 11 bases had no gene match. The CDR3 spans 16 residues. DNA for the CDR3: TGTGCCAGTAGCCCTCAGGGGGCCACGTTAAATGAAAAACTGTTTTTT. It encodes CASSPQGATLNEKLFF.

This clone was seen just once. This sequence joins TRBV6-1 and TRBJ1-6, with 10 bases identical to TRBD1. V was clipped by 0 bases and J by 13 bases; unmatched bases: 9. The CDR3 covers 16 residues. Germline lookup yields CDR1 MNHNS and CDR2 SASEGT. The CDR3 coding sequence is TGTGCCAGCAGTGAAGCCAGGGGACAGGGGAGGTCCCCCCTCCACTTT. Protein sequence: CASSEARGQGRSPLHF.

The chain carries TRBV29-1 and TRBJ1-2; tentatively, D is TRBD1 (5 bases). The CDR3 has 14 residues. The germline CDR1 and CDR2 sequences are SQVTM and ANQGSEA. Trimming took off 0 bases at V and 4 bases at J, with 12 bases between the two ends. DNA of the CDR3: TGCAGCGTTGAAGAAAGCAGGGAAGGCTATGGCTACACCTTC. Its protein product is CSVEESREGYGYTF.

CDR3 nucleotides: TGTGCCTGGAGCCCCAGCGGATTAGGCGAGCAGTACTTC. Its protein product is CAWSPSGLGEQYF. The V and J genes are TRBV30 and TRBJ2-7, with D perhaps matching TRBD2 (5 bases). V lost 3 bases to trimming and J lost 6 bases, with 15 bases between them. This CDR3 spans 13 amino acids. Germline assignment: CDR1 GTSNPN and CDR2 SVGIG (reference sequence).

The genes are TRBV14 and TRBJ2-1; 10 bases map to TRBD2. V was pared by 4 bases and J by 7 bases, with 10 bases of the junction left unmatched. The CDR3 runs 16 residues. The V gene's germline CDR1 is SGHDN and CDR2 FVKESK. The DNA for the CDR3 is TGTGCCAGCAGCCCTCGTCGGGCTAGCGGGGGAAATGAGCAGTTCTTC. As protein: CASSPRRASGGNEQFF. Together with reference TRBV14 and TRBJ2-1, the CDR3 gives the full variable domain: EAGVTQFPSHSVIEKGQTVTLRCDPISGHDNLYWYRRVMGKEIKFLLHFVKESKQDESGMPNNRFLAERTGGTYSTLKVQPAELEDSGVYFCASSPRRASGGNEQFFGPGTRLTVL.

The chain has TRBV4-1 and TRBJ1-1; 8 positions agree with TRBD1. Germline V lookup: CDR1 MGHRA, CDR2 YSYEKL. V was clipped by 2 bases and J by 1 base; unmatched bases: 6. The CDR3 loop spans 16 amino acids. The CDR3 reads CASSQLLQGANTEAFF. The CDR3 DNA reads TGCGCCAGCAGCCAACTCTTGCAGGGGGCGAACACTGAAGCTTTCTTT.

The table lists this clone with many counts. V gene TRBV6-1 combines with J gene TRBJ1-6, with TRBD1 as a possible D gene (5 bases). This CDR3 is 15 amino acids long. Germline CDR1 and CDR2: MNHNS and SASEGT. Trimming took off 1 base at V and 9 bases at J, with 13 bases between the two ends. The CDR3 nucleotides read TGTGCCAGCAGTGAAGGGGGGGGATGGGGTTCACCCCTCCACTTT. This encodes CASSEGGGWGSPLHF.

CDR3 sequence reads: CAISEGLAGGQEQFF. CDR3 DNA sequence: TGTGCCATCAGTGAAGGACTAGCGGGGGGGCAAGAGCAGTTCTTC. The genes are TRBV10-3 and TRBJ2-1; TRBD2 matches 15 bases. The V and J ends lost 3 bases and 10 bases, in that order; junction bases with no gene match: 4. The germline gives CDR1 ENHRY, CDR2 SYGVKD. The CDR3 is 15 amino acids.

The rearrangement uses TRBV5-5 and TRBJ2-5; 8 bases fit TRBD1. The germline V gene has CDR1 SGHKS and CDR2 YYEKEE (reference sequence). V trimming: 4 bases; J trimming: 4 bases; junction bases outside the gene matches: 6. The CDR3 is made up of 14 amino acids. The CDR3 protein is CASSQPDRAETQYF. The CDR3, as DNA: TGTGCCAGCAGCCAACCGGACAGGGCAGAGACCCAGTACTTC.